These 18 T cell receptor beta chains were sequenced from one sample in a study of early stage breast cancer tumors. Assay used: immunoSEQ multiplex PCR; TCRdb lists only in-frame clones, some missing. The top ten hold approximately 1.5% of the sample, which has 51,000 or so clones, around 83% seen once. Source material: blood. These receptors were taken from a person aged 45-65 years with breast cancer.

This clone appeared a single time. V and J are TRBV6-5 and TRBJ2-5; the match to TRBD2 covers 7 bases. J gave up 1 base and V 2 bases, and 4 bases lay outside the gene matches. The CDR3 covers 15 residues. Germline V gene sequence: CDR1 MNHEY, CDR2 SVGAGI. The CDR3 loop is CASSYRGGPQETQYF. The CDR3 bases are TGTGCCAGCAGTTACAGGGGAGGGCCCCAAGAGACCCAGTACTTC.

The V and J genes are TRBV27 and TRBJ1-2; D may be TRBD1 (5 bases). Trimming removed 6 bases from V and 3 bases from J, with 26 bases in between. The CDR3 is made up of 18 amino acids. Germline V gene sequence: CDR1 MNHEY, CDR2 SMNVEV (reference sequence). CDR3 sequence reads: CASRRFPASGKVDYGYTF. Here the CDR3 DNA reads TGTGCCAGCAGAAGATTCCCGGCTTCAGGGAAGGTGGACTATGGCTACACCTTC.

The chain combines TRBV28 with TRBJ1-1; the D gene is possibly TRBD1 (5 bases). The germline V and J ends were trimmed by 6 bases and 4 bases, with 12 bases remaining between them. Germline V CDR1 and CDR2: MDHEN, SYDVKM. The CDR3 is 13 residues long. The CDR3 coding sequence is TGTGCCAGCAGCCCCCAGAGGGGCACTGAAGCTTTCTTT. Translation: CASSPQRGTEAFF.

The chain employs TRBV18 and TRBJ2-7; TRBD2 agrees at 15 bases. The trim removed 3 bases at V and 6 bases at J, leaving 9 bases unmatched. Germline V lookup: CDR1 KGHSH, CDR2 LQKENI. The CDR3 covers 17 residues. The CDR3: CASSPRRTSGRDAEQYF. Written as DNA, the CDR3 is TGTGCCAGCTCACCGAGGAGGACTAGCGGGAGGGACGCCGAGCAGTACTTC.

V is TRBV7-2 and J is TRBJ2-3, with D hard to call. V was cut by 1 base and J by 2 bases, with 7 bases left in between. Germline CDR1 and CDR2: SGHTA and FQGNSA. CDR3 length: 14 residues. The chain's CDR3 is CASSLGLLTDTQYF. The CDR3, as DNA: TGTGCCAGCAGCTTAGGTCTCCTCACAGATACGCAGTATTTT. Variable domain in full (rest from reference TRBV7-2 and TRBJ2-3): GAGVSQSPSNKVTEKGKDVELRCDPISGHTALYWYRQSLGQGLEFLIYFQGNSAPDKSGLPSDRFSAERTGGSVSTLTIQRTQQEDSAVYLCASSLGLLTDTQYFGPGTRLTVL.

This rearrangement joins TRBV5-1 to TRBJ2-4; D is possibly TRBD2 (5 bases). V was clipped by 3 bases and J by 1 base, with 26 bases between them. In germline, CDR1 is SGHRS, CDR2 YFSETQ. This CDR3 region has 20 residues. The DNA of the CDR3 is TGCGCCAGCAGCTCCCAGGCCCGCGGAAGCCCGAGGGCCGCCAAAAACATTCAGTACTTC. Translation: CASSSQARGSPRAAKNIQYF. Based on the CDR3 plus reference TRBV5-1 and TRBJ2-4, the full variable domain is KAGVTQTPRYLIKTRGQQVTLSCSPISGHRSVSWYQQTPGQGLQFLFEYFSETQRNKGNFPGRFSGRQFSNSRSEMNVSTLELGDSALYLCASSSQARGSPRAAKNIQYFGAGTRLSVL.

This clone was seen only a few times. The rearrangement uses TRBV6-1 and TRBJ2-3; a possible D gene is TRBD2 (6 bases). Germline-derived CDR1 and CDR2 are MNHNS and SASEGT. V lost 7 bases and J lost 2, with 10 bases in between. This CDR3 is 13 amino acids long. The CDR3 DNA is TGTGCCAGCACTCCGGGGGACACAGATACGCAGTATTTT. Its protein product is CASTPGDTDTQYF.

This rearrangement joins TRBV7-8 to TRBJ1-4, with a weak D call TRBD1 (5 bases). The CDR3 has 14 residues. V was trimmed by 2 bases and J by 8 bases, leaving 12 bases between them. Germline V lookup: CDR1 SGHVS, CDR2 FQNEAQ. CDR3 region: CASSLQGFGEKLFF. The DNA of the CDR3 is TGTGCCAGCAGCTTACAGGGCTTCGGAGAAAAACTGTTTTTT.

This sequence joins TRBV7-2 and TRBJ1-1; weak D call: TRBD1 (5 bases). CDR1 is SGHTA, CDR2 FQGNSA, per germline. Deletions cut 5 bases from V and 1 base from J, with 17 bases between. This CDR3 region has 16 residues. In nucleotides, the CDR3 is TGTGCCAGCAGCGCCCGGGTGAGGGGAAGGAACACTGAAGCTTTCTTT. Encoded protein: CASSARVRGRNTEAFF. The complete variable domain, with remaining parts taken from reference TRBV7-2 and TRBJ1-1, reads GAGVSQSPSNKVTEKGKDVELRCDPISGHTALYWYRQSLGQGLEFLIYFQGNSAPDKSGLPSDRFSAERTGGSVSTLTIQRTQQEDSAVYLCASSARVRGRNTEAFFGQGTRLTVV.

The V gene is TRBV7-2, the J gene TRBJ2-5; 8 bases are shared with TRBD1. This CDR3 has 14 amino acids. Germline CDR1 and CDR2: SGHTA and FQGNSA. The V gene end was trimmed by 5 bases and the J gene end by 2 bases; junction bases not matched to a gene: 4. The CDR3 region has the DNA TGTGCCAGCAGCGTTCGACAGGGGCAAGAGACCCAGTACTTC. This codes for CASSVRQGQETQYF.

The CDR3 loop is CASSVLLMVEQYF. The CDR3 nucleotides read TGTGCCAGCAGTGTTTTGTTAATGGTCGAGCAGTACTTC. This chain connects TRBV25-1 to TRBJ2-7; D is ambiguous. Trimming removed 4 bases from V and 6 bases from J, with 13 bases in between. In germline, CDR1 is MGHDK, CDR2 SYGVNS. The CDR3 covers 13 residues.

The rearrangement uses TRBV19 and TRBJ1-2; TRBD1 agrees at 9 bases. CDR1 is LNHDA and CDR2 is SQIVND in the germline V gene (reference sequence). The CDR3 covers 14 residues. J was trimmed by 5 bases and V by 4 bases; bases with no gene match: 5. The CDR3 spells CASSTGQGTYGYTF. As DNA, the CDR3 is TGTGCCAGTAGTACGGGACAGGGAACATATGGCTACACCTTC.

This chain links TRBV21-1 with TRBJ2-3; no DNA check was done on the table's D call, TRBD2. TRBV21-1 is deemed a pseudogene. This CDR3 has 24 residues. The CDR3 sequence is CASRPSRGILAGGSCLTSTDTQYF. The CDR3, as DNA: TGTGCCAGCAGGCCCAGCAGGGGTATATTGGCGGGGGGGAGTTGCCTGACTAGCACAGATACGCAGTATTTT.

This chain links TRBV4-2 with TRBJ2-1; 12 bases map to TRBD2. Trimming cost V 3 bases and J 3 bases; bases outside gene matches: 9. CDR1 and CDR2 from the germline V gene are LGHNA and YNFKEQ. The CDR3 runs 18 residues. In DNA form, the CDR3 reads TGTGCCAGCAGCCACGGACGACTAGCGGGAGCGATCTACAATGAGCAGTTCTTC. Protein: CASSHGRLAGAIYNEQFF.

V is TRBV5-1 and J is TRBJ2-1; TRBD2 is a possible D gene (5 bases). V lost 3 bases, J lost 0 bases, and 10 bases lay in between. Germline V gene lookup returns CDR1 SGHRS and CDR2 YFSETQ. This CDR3 is 15 amino acids long. The CDR3 DNA follows: TGCGCCAGCAGCTCGGGGTATGTCTCCTACAATGAGCAGTTCTTC. It translates to CASSSGYVSYNEQFF.

The chain employs TRBV5-1 and TRBJ2-5; possible D gene TRBD1, 5 bases. Trimming stripped 5 bases from V and 4 bases from J, with 12 bases between. Per germline, CDR1 SGHRS and CDR2 YFSETQ. The CDR3 is 13 residues long. The CDR3 DNA sequence: TGCGCCAGCAGTGACCAGGGTCGAGAGACCCAGTACTTC. Residues: CASSDQGRETQYF.

The CDR3 sequence is CASRGGRVSTDTQYF. The CDR3 DNA reads as TGTGCCAGCAGGGGGGGGCGGGTCTCCACAGATACGCAGTATTTT. The chain employs TRBV7-8 and TRBJ2-3; D possibly corresponds to TRBD2 (7 bases). V lost 6 bases to trimming and J lost 2 bases, with 15 bases between them. Germline CDR1 reads SGHVS; CDR2 reads FQNEAQ. The CDR3 sequence is 15 residues long.

The chain joins TRBV9 to TRBJ2-3; D is ambiguous. This CDR3 has 15 amino acids. Looked up from germline, CDR1 is SGDLS and CDR2 is YYNGEE. Trimming removed 0 bases at V and 2 bases at J, with 10 bases between. Written as DNA, the CDR3 is TGTGCCAGCAGCGTAGGGGTACTCTTCACAGATACGCAGTATTTT. Amino acids: CASSVGVLFTDTQYF.